The clone carrying this T cell receptor beta chain was observed many times. The antigen remains undetermined. The data were taken from a study of T cell repertoires in cytomegalovirus infection. On the study more broadly: It can be stated that public TCR beta signatures indicated CMV infection as well as a matching HLA type. Study-level results: CMV-specific TCR beta clonotypes restricted by HLA-C dominated the ex vivo response. Frequencies of public TCR beta families were cumulated, and this identified carriers of CMV plus the relevant HLA.

This CDR3 is 12 amino acids long. CDR1 and CDR2 from the germline V gene are SNHLY and FYNNEI. V was trimmed by 4 bases and J by 1 base, leaving 3 bases between them. MiXCR, applied by TCRdb to the reads, yields one record per CDR3 protein. Of 300,000 to 450,000 distinct CDR3 sequences detected, around a sixth appear once; the ten largest clones hold 7.5% to 9.5%. Sequencing was performed on PBMCs. This clonotype was sampled from a human donor in good health (CMV status not recorded). Some clones in this sample may be carry-over from other donors' samples. This chain joins TRBV2 and TRBJ2-3, with D uncertain. CDR3 in DNA: TGTGCCAGCAGTGCGGGCACAGATACGCAGTATTTT. It yields the protein CASSAGTDTQYF.